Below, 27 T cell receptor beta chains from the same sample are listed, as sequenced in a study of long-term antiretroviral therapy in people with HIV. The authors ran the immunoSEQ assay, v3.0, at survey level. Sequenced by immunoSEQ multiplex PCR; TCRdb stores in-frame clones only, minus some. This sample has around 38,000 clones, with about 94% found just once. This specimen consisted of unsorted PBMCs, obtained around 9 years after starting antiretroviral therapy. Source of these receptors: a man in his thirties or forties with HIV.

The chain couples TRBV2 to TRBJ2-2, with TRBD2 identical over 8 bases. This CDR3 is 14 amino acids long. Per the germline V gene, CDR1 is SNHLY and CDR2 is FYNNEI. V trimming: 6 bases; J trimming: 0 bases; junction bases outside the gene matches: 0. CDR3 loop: CASRGLANTGELFF. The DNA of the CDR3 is TGTGCCAGCAGGGGACTAGCGAACACCGGGGAGCTGTTTTTT.

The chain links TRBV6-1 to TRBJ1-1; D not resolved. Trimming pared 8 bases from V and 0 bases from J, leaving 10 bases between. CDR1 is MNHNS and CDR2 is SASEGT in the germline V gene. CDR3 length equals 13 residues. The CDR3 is CASGRQMNTEAFF. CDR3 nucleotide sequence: TGTGCCAGCGGTCGGCAAATGAACACTGAAGCTTTCTTT.

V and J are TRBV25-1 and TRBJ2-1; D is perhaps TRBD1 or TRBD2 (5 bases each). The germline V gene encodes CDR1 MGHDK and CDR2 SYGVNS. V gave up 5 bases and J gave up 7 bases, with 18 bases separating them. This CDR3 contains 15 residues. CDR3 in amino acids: CASSPTPGQGNEQFF. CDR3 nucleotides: TGTGCCAGCAGTCCGACTCCGGGGCAGGGTAATGAGCAGTTCTTC.

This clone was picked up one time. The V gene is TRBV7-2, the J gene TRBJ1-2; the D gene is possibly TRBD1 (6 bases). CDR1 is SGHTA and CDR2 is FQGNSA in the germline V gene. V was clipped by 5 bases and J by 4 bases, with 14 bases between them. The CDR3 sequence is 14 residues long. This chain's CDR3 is CASSRGAQGYGYTF. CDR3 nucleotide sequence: TGTGCCAGCAGCCGGGGGGCTCAGGGCTATGGCTACACCTTC.

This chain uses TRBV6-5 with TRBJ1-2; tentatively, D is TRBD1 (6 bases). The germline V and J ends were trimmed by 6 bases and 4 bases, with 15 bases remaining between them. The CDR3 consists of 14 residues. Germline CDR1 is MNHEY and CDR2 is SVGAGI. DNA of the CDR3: TGTGCCAGCAGACCGGGACATTTTTTCTATGGCTACACCTTC. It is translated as CASRPGHFFYGYTF.

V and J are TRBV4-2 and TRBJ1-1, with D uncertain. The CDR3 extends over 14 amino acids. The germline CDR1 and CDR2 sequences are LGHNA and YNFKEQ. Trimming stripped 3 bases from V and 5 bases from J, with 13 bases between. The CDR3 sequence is CASSQWTGGTEAFF. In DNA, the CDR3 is TGTGCCAGCAGCCAGTGGACGGGAGGGACTGAAGCTTTCTTT.

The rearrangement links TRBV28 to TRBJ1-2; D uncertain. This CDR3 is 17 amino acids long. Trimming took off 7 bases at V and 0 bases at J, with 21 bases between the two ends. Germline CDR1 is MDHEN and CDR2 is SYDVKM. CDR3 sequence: CASNIWGESQANYGYTF. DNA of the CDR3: TGTGCCAGCAACATATGGGGTGAAAGCCAAGCTAACTATGGCTACACCTTC.

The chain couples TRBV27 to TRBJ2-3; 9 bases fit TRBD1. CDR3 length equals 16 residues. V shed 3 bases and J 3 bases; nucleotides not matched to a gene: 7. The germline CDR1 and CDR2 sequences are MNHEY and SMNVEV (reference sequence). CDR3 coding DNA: TGTGCCAGCAGTTTCCCCCCGGGACAGGGTACAGATACGCAGTATTTT. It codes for CASSFPPGQGTDTQYF.

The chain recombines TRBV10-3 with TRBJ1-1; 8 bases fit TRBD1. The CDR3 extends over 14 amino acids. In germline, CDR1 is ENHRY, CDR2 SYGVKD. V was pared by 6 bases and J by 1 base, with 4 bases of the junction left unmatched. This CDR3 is CAISWDRKNTEAFF. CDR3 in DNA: TGTGCCATCAGCTGGGACAGGAAGAACACTGAAGCTTTCTTT.

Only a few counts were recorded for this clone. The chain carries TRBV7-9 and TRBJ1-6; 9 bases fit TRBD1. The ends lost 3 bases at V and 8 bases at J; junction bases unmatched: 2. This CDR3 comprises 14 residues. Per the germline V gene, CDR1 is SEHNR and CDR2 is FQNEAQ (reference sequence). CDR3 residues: CASSFGTGHSPLHF. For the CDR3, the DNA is TGTGCCAGCAGCTTTGGGACAGGGCATTCACCCCTCCACTTT.

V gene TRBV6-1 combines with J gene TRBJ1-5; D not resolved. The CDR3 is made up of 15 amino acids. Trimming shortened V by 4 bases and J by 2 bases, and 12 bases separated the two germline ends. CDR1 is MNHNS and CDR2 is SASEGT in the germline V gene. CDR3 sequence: CASSAQRLGNQPQHF. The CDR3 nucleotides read TGTGCCAGCAGTGCACAGCGCCTCGGCAATCAGCCCCAGCATTTT.

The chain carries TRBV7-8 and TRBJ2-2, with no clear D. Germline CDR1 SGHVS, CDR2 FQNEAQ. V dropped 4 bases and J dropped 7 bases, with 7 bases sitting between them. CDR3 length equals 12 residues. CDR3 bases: TGTGCCAGCAGCTCCCCGGGCGGGGAGCTGTTTTTT. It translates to CASSSPGGELFF.

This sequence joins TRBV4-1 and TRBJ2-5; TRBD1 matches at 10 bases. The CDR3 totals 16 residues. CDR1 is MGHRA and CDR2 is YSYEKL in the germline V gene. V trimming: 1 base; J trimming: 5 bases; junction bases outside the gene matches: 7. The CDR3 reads CASSQGRDRGRETQYF. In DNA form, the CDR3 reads TGCGCCAGCAGCCAAGGCCGGGACAGGGGTCGGGAGACCCAGTACTTC.

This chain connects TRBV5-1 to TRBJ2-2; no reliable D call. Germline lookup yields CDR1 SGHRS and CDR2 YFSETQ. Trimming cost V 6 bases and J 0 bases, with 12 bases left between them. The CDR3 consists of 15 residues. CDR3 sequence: CASKNRASNTGELFF. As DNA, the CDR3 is TGCGCCAGCAAAAACCGGGCCTCGAACACCGGGGAGCTGTTTTTT.

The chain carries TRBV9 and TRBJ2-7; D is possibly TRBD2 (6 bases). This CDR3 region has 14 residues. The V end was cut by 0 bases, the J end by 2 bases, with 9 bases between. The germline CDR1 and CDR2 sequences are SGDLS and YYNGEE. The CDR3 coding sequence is TGTGCCAGCAGCGTAGAGGGAGGAACCTACGAGCAGTACTTC. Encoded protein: CASSVEGGTYEQYF.

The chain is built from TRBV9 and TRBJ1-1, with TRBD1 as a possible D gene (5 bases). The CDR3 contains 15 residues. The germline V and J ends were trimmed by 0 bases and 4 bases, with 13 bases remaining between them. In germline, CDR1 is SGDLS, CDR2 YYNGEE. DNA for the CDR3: TGTGCCAGCAGCGTAGGTCAGGGACGGGGCACTGAAGCTTTCTTT. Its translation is CASSVGQGRGTEAFF.

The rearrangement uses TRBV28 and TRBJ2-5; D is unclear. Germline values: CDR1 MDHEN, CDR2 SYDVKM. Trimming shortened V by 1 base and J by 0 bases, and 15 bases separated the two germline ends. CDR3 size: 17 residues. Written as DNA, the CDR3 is TGTGCCAGCAGTTTATTCAGTGTACGCCTCCACCAAGAGACCCAGTACTTC. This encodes CASSLFSVRLHQETQYF.

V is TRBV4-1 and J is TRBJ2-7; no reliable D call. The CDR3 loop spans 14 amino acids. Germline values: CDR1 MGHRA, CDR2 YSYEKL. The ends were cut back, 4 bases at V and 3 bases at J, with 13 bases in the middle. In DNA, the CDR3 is TGCGCCAGCAGCCCAGGAGAACACGGCTACGAGCAGTACTTC. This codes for CASSPGEHGYEQYF.

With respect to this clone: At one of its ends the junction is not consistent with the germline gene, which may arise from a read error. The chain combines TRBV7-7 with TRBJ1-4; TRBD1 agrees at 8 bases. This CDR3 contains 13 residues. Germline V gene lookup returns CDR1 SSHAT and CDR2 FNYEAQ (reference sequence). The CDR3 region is CASSRDRGEKLFF. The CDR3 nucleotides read TGTGCTAGCAGCCGAGACAGGGGTGAAAAACTGTTTTTT.

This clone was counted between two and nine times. CDR3 nucleotide sequence: TGTGCCAGCACCCGGGACGGAGGGTCACCCCTCCACTTT. Protein: CASTRDGGSPLHF. J is TRBJ1-6 and V is TRBV5-4; perhaps TRBD1 as D (5 bases). From germline, CDR1 is SGHNT and CDR2 YYREEE (reference sequence). The CDR3 is 13 amino acids. V lost 6 bases and J lost 10, with 14 bases in between.

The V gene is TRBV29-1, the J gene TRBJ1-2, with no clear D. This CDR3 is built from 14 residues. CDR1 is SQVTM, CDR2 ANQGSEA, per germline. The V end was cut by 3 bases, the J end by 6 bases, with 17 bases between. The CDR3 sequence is CSVDDSGGSDGYTF. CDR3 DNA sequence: TGCAGCGTTGATGATTCGGGAGGTTCGGATGGCTACACCTTC.

The CDR3, as DNA: TGTGCCAGCAGTTGGGGACCTGAGGAAAAACTGTTTTTT. Its protein product is CASSWGPEEKLFF. This sequence joins TRBV27 and TRBJ1-4; possibly TRBD1 for D (5 bases). This CDR3 region has 13 residues. Germline CDR1 and CDR2: MNHEY and SMNVEV (reference sequence). V lost 4 bases and J lost 8, with 11 bases in between. Together with reference TRBV27 and TRBJ1-4, the CDR3 gives the full variable domain: EAQVTQNPRYLITVTGKKLTVTCSQNMNHEYMSWYRQDPGLGLRQIYYSMNVEVTDKGDVPEGYKVSRKEKRNFPLILESPSPNQTSLYFCASSWGPEEKLFFGSGTQLSVL.

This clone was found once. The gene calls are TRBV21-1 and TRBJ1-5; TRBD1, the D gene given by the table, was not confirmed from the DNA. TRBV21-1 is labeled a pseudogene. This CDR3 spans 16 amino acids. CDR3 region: CASSKGKGQGNQPQHF. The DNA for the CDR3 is TGTGCCAGCAGCAAAGGCAAAGGACAGGGGAATCAGCCCCAGCATTTT.

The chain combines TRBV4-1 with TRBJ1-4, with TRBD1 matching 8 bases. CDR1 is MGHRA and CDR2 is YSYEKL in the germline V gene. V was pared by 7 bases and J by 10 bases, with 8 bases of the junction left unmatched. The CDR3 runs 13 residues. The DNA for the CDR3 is TGCGCCAGCACAGGACAGGGCTTCGGAAAACTGTTTTTT. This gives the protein CASTGQGFGKLFF.

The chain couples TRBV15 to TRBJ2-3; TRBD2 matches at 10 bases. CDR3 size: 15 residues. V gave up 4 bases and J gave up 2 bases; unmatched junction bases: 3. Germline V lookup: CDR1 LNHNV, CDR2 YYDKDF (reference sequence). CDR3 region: CATSTGTSDTDTQYF. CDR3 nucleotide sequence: TGTGCCACCAGCACCGGGACTAGCGACACAGATACGCAGTATTTT.

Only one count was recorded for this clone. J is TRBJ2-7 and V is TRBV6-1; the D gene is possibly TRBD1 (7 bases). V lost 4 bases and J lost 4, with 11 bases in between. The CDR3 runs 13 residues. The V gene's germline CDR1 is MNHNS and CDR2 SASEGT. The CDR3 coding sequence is TGTGCCAGCAGTGCAGGGGGGCGTTACGAGCAGTACGTC. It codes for CASSAGGRYEQYV.

CDR3 protein: CASSHTDRLRQYF. The CDR3 nucleotides read TGTGCCAGCAGTCATACGGACAGGTTGAGGCAGTACTTC. This chain connects TRBV5-4 to TRBJ2-7, with 7 bases identical to TRBD1. CDR3 length equals 13 residues. In germline, CDR1 is SGHNT, CDR2 YYREEE (reference sequence). Losses at the gene ends were 5 bases for V and 9 bases for J; bases not matched to a gene: 11.